This TCR beta chain was documented in a study of cytomegalovirus exposure and HLA in healthy donors. Findings and caveats of the study: Overall, roughly 170 TCR beta chains were annotated as cytomegalovirus-associated. A prior analysis recorded that most TCR beta V segments were productive about 87% or about 30% of the time. Presence/absence analyses treated sequencing depth as roughly uniform across donors. TCR sequences were mostly rare, though some public TCRs occurred in many donors.

This PCR relied on a set of 60 Vbeta primers and 13 Jbeta primers. Assay used: immunoSEQ multiplex PCR; TCRdb lists only in-frame clones, some missing. The sample table includes some 110,000 clones. Germline trimming cut 5 bases from V and 6 bases from J; bases unmatched to any gene: 4. The CDR3 is made up of 15 amino acids. Germline CDR1 and CDR2: SGHTA and FQGNSA. Details on this clone: What it recognizes is unknown.

The genes are TRBV7-2 and TRBJ2-7; 16 positions match TRBD2. Sequences were obtained from PBMCs. The clonotype originates from a man aged 30 to 45 in good health and CMV-seronegative. In nucleotides, the CDR3 is TGTGCCAGCAGCGCCGGGACTAGCGGGGGGGTCGAGCAGTACTTC. It encodes CASSAGTSGGVEQYF. Complete variable domain (other parts from reference TRBV7-2 and TRBJ2-7): GAGVSQSPSNKVTEKGKDVELRCDPISGHTALYWYRQSLGQGLEFLIYFQGNSAPDKSGLPSDRFSAERTGGSVSTLTIQRTQQEDSAVYLCASSAGTSGGVEQYFGPGTRLTVT.